The rows below give T cell receptor beta chains drawn from one sample of a study of monozygotic twins with inflammatory bowel disease. TCRdb re-called the 5' RACE reads, yielding one record per CDR3 amino acid sequence without DNA. Reported are approximately 160,000 distinct CDR3 sequences; the ten largest clones contain 7.4%. The sample was blood. These receptors came from a human donor with ulcerative colitis or Crohn's disease, or a healthy co-twin of an affected twin (not recorded which). Each CDR3 is given with its conserved first and last residue.

J gene,V gene,CDR3 protein
TRBJ2-7,TRBV20-1,CSASRPGTGTYEQYF
TRBJ2-7,TRBV18,CASSPGLSYEQYF
TRBJ2-5,TRBV4-3,CASSQEATGGKGETQYF
TRBJ2-1,TRBV27,CASSPRAGRYNEQFF
TRBJ1-3,TRBV5-1,CASSPGQSNSGNTIYF
TRBJ2-1,TRBV14,CASSQGASGGPADEQFF
TRBJ1-1,TRBV7-9,CASSWLQYYEAFF
TRBJ2-1,TRBV5-1,CASSLADFYNEQFF
TRBJ1-2,TRBV10-3,CAISESTVDRDGYTF
TRBJ1-1,TRBV20-1,CSARVGMNTEAFF
TRBJ1-5,TRBV5-1,CASSLEGQGGQPQHF
TRBJ2-7,TRBV5-1,CASSLGEPYEQYF
TRBJ2-7,TRBV27,CASSFSTGSLSYEQYF
TRBJ2-1,TRBV7-6,CASSSTSGPVRLSYNEQFF
TRBJ2-2,TRBV7-2,CASSLGKNWVNTGELFF
TRBJ2-6,TRBV7-3,CASSFGRASGNSGANVLTF
TRBJ2-5,TRBV28,CASSSGTGGRSGTQYF
TRBJ1-1,TRBV13,CASSLGDWGLPRKNTEAFF
TRBJ1-6,TRBV11-2,CASSLERRANRFRSPLHF
TRBJ1-4,TRBV9,CASSVGSRGVNEKLFF
TRBJ2-5,TRBV6-1,CASRGLAGGHGTQYF
TRBJ2-1,TRBV30,CAWSVLGSSYNEQFF
TRBJ2-3,TRBV20-1,CSARDLRQHTDTQYF
TRBJ1-1,TRBV20-1,CSARSQALVDTEAFF
TRBJ1-6,TRBV3-1,CASSQDAAYNSPLHF
TRBJ2-7,TRBV18,CASSPNIHEQYF
TRBJ1-3,TRBV5-8,CASSLAPLRGNTIYF
TRBJ2-2,TRBV7-2,CASSYRTGGPPGELFF
TRBJ1-5,TRBV20-1,CSGGTGDQPQHF
TRBJ2-2,TRBV6-8,CASRGTGNTGELFF
TRBJ2-2,TRBV29-1,CSVGAQPVGELFF
TRBJ2-7,TRBV6-2/TRBV6-3,CASTLRDFDYEQYF
TRBJ2-1,TRBV4-3,CASSQETRTYNEQFF
TRBJ1-4,TRBV12-3/TRBV12-4,CASRWGQGLRAGEKLFF
TRBJ1-5,TRBV12-3/TRBV12-4,CASRIGGRIDQPQHF
TRBJ2-1,TRBV20-1,CSARDGQGSYNEQFF
TRBJ2-1,TRBV7-2,CASSLYFREVGVDNEQFF
TRBJ1-3,TRBV6-5,CASSYSGVSGNTIYF
TRBJ2-5,TRBV5-1,CASSFQGSGETQYF
TRBJ2-3,TRBV5-5,CASSVFRGGADTQYF
TRBJ1-4,TRBV20-1,CSASRRWQGVNYEKLFF
TRBJ2-3,TRBV20-1,CSARKTRDSGGADTQYF
TRBJ2-6,TRBV6-2/TRBV6-3,CASSSGRHSGANVLTF
TRBJ2-1,TRBV5-4,CASSLATGPSYNEQFF
TRBJ2-2,TRBV9,CASSETTGGRKNTGELFF
TRBJ1-5,TRBV10-1,CAGGEGGMDQPQHF
TRBJ2-5,TRBV19,CASSMRRGETQYF
TRBJ2-2,TRBV15,CATSRDGVGTGELFF
TRBJ2-7,TRBV27,CASSLIRDSYEQYF
TRBJ2-7,TRBV11-2,CASSLGFAGGSHEQYF
TRBJ2-5,TRBV15,CVTSKGGMSPETQYF
TRBJ1-2,TRBV12-3/TRBV12-4,CASTLPGSYGYTF
TRBJ2-7,TRBV29-1,CSVEGGTEPYEQYF
TRBJ2-3,TRBV9,CASSVGLAGISTDTQYF
TRBJ2-2,TRBV24-1,CATSDFNGELFF
TRBJ2-1,TRBV4-1,CASSQDRTAVSYNEQFF
TRBJ1-1,TRBV15,CATSRTISNTEAFF